The 24 T cell receptor beta chains reported below all come from one sample, sequenced in a study of healthy donors' naive CD4 and CD8 T cells. TCR libraries were built from about 0.55 ug of total RNA by linear amplification. Each CDR3 protein gets one entry after TCRdb re-called the reads with MiXCR. Of some 190,000 distinct CDR3 sequences in the sample, 65% to 80% were seen once. Source material: naive CD4+ and CD8+ T cells sorted from blood, pooled from several donors. These receptors were collected from a pool of human donors in good health; the sample pools cells from several healthy donors.

On this clonotype itself: The junction and the germline gene differ at one end; a read error may be behind it. The rearrangement uses TRBV20-1 and TRBJ2-7, with D uncertain. CDR3 size: 13 residues. Germline V gene lookup returns CDR1 DFQATT and CDR2 SNEGSKA (reference sequence). CDR3 in DNA: TGCAGTGCGAGAGCGCGTCATTCCTACGAGCAGTACTTC. Amino acids: CSARARHSYEQYF.

The genes are TRBV18 and TRBJ2-1; the match to TRBD1 covers 9 bases. Germline CDR1 KGHSH, CDR2 LQKENI. The CDR3 has 16 residues. Trimming removed 8 bases from V and 6 bases from J; junction bases left unmatched: 14. CDR3 nucleotides: TGTGCCAGCGAAATTTGGGACAGGGCCCTAGGCAATGAGCAGTTCTTC. It encodes CASEIWDRALGNEQFF.

The rearrangement links TRBV6-5 to TRBJ1-2, with D uncertain. This CDR3 region has 12 residues. Trimming cost V 6 bases and J 5 bases, with 10 bases left between them. Germline assignment: CDR1 MNHEY and CDR2 SVGAGI. The CDR3 sequence: CASSPEAYGYTF. In nucleotides, the CDR3 is TGTGCCAGCAGCCCCGAGGCTTATGGCTACACCTTC.

To note about this clonotype: An end of the junction does not agree with germline; a read error may underlie this. V usage is TRBV5-6 and J usage is TRBJ2-5; D not resolved. The CDR3 runs to 11 residues. CDR1 SGHDT and CDR2 YYEEEE come from the germline V gene. The CDR3 here is CASSLVESQYF. Written as DNA, the CDR3 is TGTGCCAGCAGCTTGGTTGAGAGCCAGTACTTC.

The genes are TRBV6-5 and TRBJ1-2; D is ambiguous. Germline CDR1 is MNHEY and CDR2 is SVGAGI. Trimming removed 0 bases at V and 6 bases at J, with 8 bases between. The CDR3 contains 13 residues. This CDR3 is CASSYSGQNGYTF. As DNA, the CDR3 is TGTGCCAGCAGTTACTCTGGGCAGAATGGCTACACCTTC.

CDR3 sequence: CASSLVSSPASYNEQFF. CDR3 nucleotides: TGTGCCAGCAGCTTAGTATCGTCCCCTGCCTCCTACAATGAGCAGTTCTTC. The chain carries TRBV11-2 and TRBJ2-1; D is unclear. Germline V gene lookup returns CDR1 SGHAT and CDR2 FQNNGV. The CDR3 is 17 amino acids. V was cut by 1 base and J by 0 bases, with 13 bases left in between.

The chain links TRBV12-3 or TRBV12-4 to TRBJ2-7; possibly TRBD2 for D (6 bases). V was cut by 1 base and J by 0 bases, with 13 bases left in between. The CDR3 is 16 residues long. CDR3 in amino acids: CASSLVGGGSSYEQYF. The CDR3 nucleotides are TGTGCCAGCAGTTTAGTAGGTGGAGGGAGCTCCTACGAGCAGTACTTC.

The chain joins TRBV19 to TRBJ1-5; TRBD1 might be the D (6 bases). The CDR3 runs to 12 residues. The V end lost 5 bases, the J end lost 12 bases, and 14 bases lay between the germline ends. Germline values: CDR1 LNHDA, CDR2 SQIVND (reference sequence). The CDR3, as DNA: TGTGCCAGTAGTCCGGGGACATGGAACCAGCATTTT. This translates into CASSPGTWNQHF.

This clonotype has only a few counts. This chain links TRBV30 with TRBJ2-1, with a tentative D call TRBD2 (6 bases). Germline V gene data show CDR1 as GTSNPN and CDR2 as SVGIG (reference sequence). Between the trimmed V and J ends, which lost 5 bases and 0 bases, there was a span of 11 bases. The CDR3 sequence is 14 residues long. This CDR3 is CAWAVGGSYNEQFF. DNA of the CDR3: TGTGCCTGGGCCGTGGGGGGCTCCTACAATGAGCAGTTCTTC.

Of note for this clonotype: Lacking the conserved final phenylalanine or tryptophan, this CDR3 likely reflects a read error. V is TRBV5-1 and J is TRBJ1-1, with 8 bases fitting TRBD1. This CDR3 contains 14 residues. CDR1 and CDR2 (germline): SGHRS, YFSETQ. CDR3 nucleotide sequence: TGCGCCGGCAGCACAGGGGGGACGATCACTGAAGCTTTCCTT. Translating gives CAGSTGGTITEAFL.

The chain has TRBV20-1 and TRBJ2-1, with D perhaps matching TRBD1 or TRBD2 (5 bases each). Trimming pared 0 bases from V and 6 bases from J, leaving 15 bases between. CDR1 and CDR2 from the germline V gene are DFQATT and SNEGSKA (reference sequence). This CDR3 has 15 residues. CDR3 sequence (DNA): TGCAGTGCTAGAGATCCCAGGGAGTCGGGCAATGAGCAGTTCTTC. As protein: CSARDPRESGNEQFF.

The chain joins TRBV12-3 or TRBV12-4 to TRBJ2-3; 11 bases fit TRBD2. The CDR3 is 17 amino acids. Germline trimming cut 3 bases from V and 2 bases from J; bases unmatched to any gene: 7. The CDR3 here is CASSFVAGGPPTDTQYF. The DNA for the CDR3 is TGTGCCAGCAGTTTCGTAGCGGGAGGGCCTCCCACAGATACGCAGTATTTT.

This clonotype came up a few times. The chain recombines TRBV27 with TRBJ2-5, with D perhaps matching TRBD2 (5 bases). The CDR3 sequence is 14 residues long. V was trimmed by 3 bases and J by 7 bases, leaving 15 bases between them. Looked up from germline, CDR1 is MNHEY and CDR2 is SMNVEV (reference sequence). CDR3 DNA sequence: TGTGCCAGCAGTTTGACGCAGCCGGGAAGGACCCAGTACTTC. It codes for CASSLTQPGRTQYF.

The genes are TRBV6-5 and TRBJ2-3, with 7 bases fitting TRBD2. Germline-derived CDR1 and CDR2 are MNHEY and SVGAGI. The CDR3 spans 16 residues. V shed 6 bases, J shed 2 bases, and the junction held 11 bases outside the gene matches. The CDR3: CASRPGEGPPTDTQYF. As DNA, the CDR3 is TGTGCCAGCAGACCCGGGGAGGGCCCTCCCACAGATACGCAGTATTTT.

V and J are TRBV5-4 and TRBJ2-1; either TRBD1 or TRBD2 may supply D (5 bases each). The CDR3 is 13 residues long. The germline V and J ends were trimmed by 4 bases and 4 bases, with 9 bases remaining between them. Per the germline V gene, CDR1 is SGHNT and CDR2 is YYREEE (reference sequence). The CDR3 DNA reads TGTGCCAGCAGCGGGACGGGATACAATGAGCAGTTCTTC. Translation: CASSGTGYNEQFF.

This clonotype showed up just a few times. The chain combines TRBV29-1 with TRBJ2-1; D may be TRBD2 (6 bases). In germline, CDR1 is SQVTM, CDR2 ANQGSEA. Trimming removed 7 bases from V and 9 bases from J, with 22 bases in between. The CDR3 totals 14 residues. The CDR3 coding sequence is TGCAGCGCCCCTGAAGGCGGGGTACGAGGTGAGCAGTTCTTC. Translation: CSAPEGGVRGEQFF.

This clonotype has a handful of counts. This chain links TRBV29-1 with TRBJ1-1; D is unresolved. Trimming shortened V by 5 bases and J by 3 bases, and 10 bases separated the two germline ends. CDR3 length: 12 amino acids. Germline CDR1 reads SQVTM; CDR2 reads ANQGSEA. CDR3 DNA: TGCAGCGTTTTGTGGGTAGACACTGAAGCTTTCTTT. Translating it yields CSVLWVDTEAFF.

The chain employs TRBV12-3 or TRBV12-4 and TRBJ1-6, with unresolved D. The CDR3 extends over 14 amino acids. V lost 3 bases to trimming and J lost 6 bases, with 9 bases between them. The CDR3: CASSFQAFNSPLHF. CDR3 bases: TGTGCCAGCAGTTTTCAGGCTTTTAATTCACCCCTCCACTTT.

CDR3 sequence: CSVRGGSSYEQYF. The CDR3 bases are TGCAGCGTCCGTGGGGGCAGTTCCTACGAGCAGTACTTC. V gene TRBV29-1 combines with J gene TRBJ2-7; TRBD1 is a possible D gene (6 bases). This CDR3 region has 13 residues. The ends were cut back, 6 bases at V and 1 base at J, with 13 bases in the middle. CDR1 and CDR2 from the germline V gene are SQVTM and ANQGSEA.

The J gene is TRBJ1-2, the V gene TRBV29-1, with 9 bases fitting TRBD1. Germline V gives CDR1 SQVTM, CDR2 ANQGSEA. The CDR3 spans 13 residues. Unmatched junction bases numbered 6, after V lost 4 bases and J lost 6 bases. This CDR3 is CSVGPDRGDGYTF. The CDR3 DNA sequence: TGCAGCGTTGGCCCGGACAGGGGAGATGGCTACACCTTC.

V is TRBV19 and J is TRBJ1-5, with 7 bases matching TRBD1. Per germline, CDR1 LNHDA and CDR2 SQIVND (reference sequence). V dropped 3 bases and J dropped 4; count of bases not matched to a gene: 6. CDR3 length equals 15 residues. For the CDR3, the DNA is TGTGCCAGTAGTATGGACAGGATGGTGAATCAGCCCCAGCATTTT. Residues: CASSMDRMVNQPQHF.

The rearrangement links TRBV19 to TRBJ2-1; 7 nucleotides align to TRBD2. V lost 9 bases and J lost 0; bases outside the gene matches: 5. The CDR3 is made up of 14 amino acids. CDR1 is LNHDA, CDR2 SQIVND, per germline (reference sequence). CDR3 region: CASREGLSYNEQFF. In DNA, the CDR3 is TGTGCCAGCAGGGAGGGCCTCTCCTACAATGAGCAGTTCTTC.

J is TRBJ2-1 and V is TRBV7-8; TRBD1 agrees at 7 bases. CDR1 SGHVS and CDR2 FQNEAQ come from the germline V gene. J was trimmed by 3 bases and V by 5 bases; bases with no gene match: 4. This CDR3 spans 14 amino acids. The CDR3 loop is CASSPWDSYNEQFF. The CDR3 DNA reads TGTGCCAGCAGCCCATGGGACAGCTACAATGAGCAGTTCTTC.

V gene TRBV6-5 combines with J gene TRBJ2-7, with 7 nucleotides matching TRBD1. With 5 bases clipped from V and 6 bases from J, the junction kept 10 bases outside the gene matches. This CDR3 region has 14 residues. Germline V gene lookup returns CDR1 MNHEY and CDR2 SVGAGI. As DNA, the CDR3 is TGTGCCAGCAGTGATCCACGGGACAGCCGCGAGCAGTACGTC. Translating it yields CASSDPRDSREQYV.